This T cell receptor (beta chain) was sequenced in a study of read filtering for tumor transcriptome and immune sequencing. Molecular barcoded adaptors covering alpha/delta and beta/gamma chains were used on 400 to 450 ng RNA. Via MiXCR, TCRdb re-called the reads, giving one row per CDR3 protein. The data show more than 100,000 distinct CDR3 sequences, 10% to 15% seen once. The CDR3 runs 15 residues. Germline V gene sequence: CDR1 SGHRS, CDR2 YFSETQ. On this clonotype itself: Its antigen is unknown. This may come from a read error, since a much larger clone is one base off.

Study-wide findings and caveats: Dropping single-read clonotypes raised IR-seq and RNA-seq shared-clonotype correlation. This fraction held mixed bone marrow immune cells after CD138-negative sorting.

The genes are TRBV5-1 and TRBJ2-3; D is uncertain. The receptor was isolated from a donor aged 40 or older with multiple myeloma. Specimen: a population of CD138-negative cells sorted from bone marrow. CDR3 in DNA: TGCGCCAGCACCTTGTCCGCGGCTAGCACAGATACGCAGTATTTT. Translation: CASTLSAASTDTQYF.